This T cell receptor (beta chain) was observed in a study of OX40 agonist ivuxolimab in advanced cancers. Study-level background: Patients took ivuxolimab, an agonistic anti-OX40 (CD134) antibody.

At cycle 4 day 1, cycle 7 day 1, and baseline, blood was sampled. With regard to this clone: The target antigen is unknown.

Findings of the study overall: Low normalized T-cell clonal expansion was additionally recorded for some nonresponders. In the expanded peripheral T cells, antigen specificity was never determined.

Method: immunoSEQ multiplex PCR; TCRdb's copy keeps in-frame clones and lacks some. The table has just over 35,000 clones, 60% to 85% seen once. Germline CDR1 and CDR2: MNHNS and SASEGT. The CDR3 runs to 14 residues. The V and J ends lost 7 bases and 0 bases respectively, with 10 bases between them. The genes are TRBV6-1 and TRBJ1-5, with D hard to call. The clonotype originates from an adult with an advanced solid tumor such as melanoma, head and neck, liver or kidney cancer. The source material was CD4+ or CD8+ T cells sorted from blood, sampled in a trial of the OX40 agonist ivuxolimab. The CDR3 here is CASNQPYSNQPQHF. The CDR3 DNA reads TGTGCCAGCAACCAGCCTTATAGCAATCAGCCCCAGCATTTT.